The 21 T cell receptor beta chains listed next were all sequenced from one sample in a study of T cell repertoires in cytomegalovirus infection. In TCRdb, the reads were re-called with MiXCR into one record per CDR3 protein. In the table there are 800,000 to 950,000 distinct CDR3 sequences, about 33% of which are singletons. Their recognized antigens are unknown. The sample in question was cultured CD8+ T cells from PBMCs, obtained from culture after CMV antigen stimulation. Every receptor here comes from a human donor in good health (CMV status not recorded). Some clones in this sample may be carry-over from other donors' samples.

V usage is TRBV6-1 and J usage is TRBJ1-1; 7 bases are a match to TRBD1. V lost 7 bases and J lost 0; bases outside the gene matches: 14. The CDR3 sequence is 17 residues long. Germline-derived CDR1 and CDR2 are MNHNS and SASEGT. CDR3 coding DNA: TGTGCCAGCACCGGATGGAGGGGGCGCATGATGAACACTGAAGCTTTCTTT. Protein: CASTGWRGRMMNTEAFF.

This rearrangement joins TRBV27 to TRBJ2-7, with 7 bases lining up with TRBD1. Germline V lookup: CDR1 MNHEY, CDR2 SMNVEV (reference sequence). V shed 2 bases, J shed 3 bases, and the junction held 7 bases outside the gene matches. This CDR3 is built from 15 residues. The CDR3 reads CASSLNGDSLYEQYV. In nucleotides, the CDR3 is TGTGCCAGCAGTTTAAATGGGGACAGTCTCTACGAGCAGTACGTC.

This clonotype was seen more than once but under ten times. The rearrangement joins TRBV7-9 to TRBJ2-1; D unresolved. The CDR3 is 12 amino acids. Germline V gene data show CDR1 as SEHNR and CDR2 as FQNEAQ (reference sequence). V was shortened by 1 base and J by 16 bases, with 14 bases between the two germline ends. CDR3 sequence reads: CASSLGAGLQFF. CDR3 nucleotides: TGTGCCAGCAGCTTAGGGGCCGGATTACAATTCTTC.

This clonotype was counted only a few times. The CDR3 is CASSYVQGRTDTQYF. CDR3 DNA: TGTGCCAGCAGTTACGTCCAGGGCCGCACAGATACGCAGTATTTT. V gene TRBV6-2 or TRBV6-3 combines with J gene TRBJ2-3, with D possibly TRBD1 on 5 matching bases. V was clipped by 2 bases and J by 1 base, with 10 bases between them. The CDR3 is made up of 15 amino acids. Germline V gene lookup returns CDR1 MNHEY and CDR2 SVGEGT.

The gene calls are TRBV7-9 and TRBJ1-1; D not certain. The germline gives CDR1 SEHNR, CDR2 FQNEAQ (reference sequence). Trimming shortened V by 1 base and J by 5 bases, and 14 bases separated the two germline ends. The CDR3 is 15 amino acids. CDR3 bases: TGTGCCAGCAGCTTAGTAGTAACCGGGAGGACTGAAGCTTTCTTT. As protein: CASSLVVTGRTEAFF.

Regarding this clonotype: A junction boundary mismatches the germline segment, possibly from a read error. This rearrangement joins TRBV7-7 to TRBJ2-7; a weak D match, TRBD1 (6 bases). Germline-derived CDR1 and CDR2 are SSHAT and FNYEAQ (reference sequence). CDR3 length: 13 residues. The CDR3 sequence is CASSSLGQNEQYF. CDR3 in DNA: TGTGCTAGCAGCTCCCTTGGACAGAACGAGCAGTACTTC.

This clonotype was seen only a few times. The chain combines TRBV19 with TRBJ2-1, with D maybe TRBD1 (5 bases). The CDR3 loop spans 16 amino acids. CDR1 is LNHDA and CDR2 is SQIVND in the germline V gene (reference sequence). Trimming took 1 base from V and 3 from J, leaving 13 bases between them. The CDR3 coding sequence is TGTGCCAGTAGTATAGGAACAGGTTTATTCTACAATGAGCAGTTCTTC. This translates into CASSIGTGLFYNEQFF.

In this sample, this clonotype turned up a few times. V gene TRBV10-3 combines with J gene TRBJ2-6; 8 bases are shared with TRBD1. The CDR3 covers 16 residues. CDR1 ENHRY and CDR2 SYGVKD come from the germline V gene. V shed 7 bases and J 1 base; nucleotides not matched to a gene: 6. CDR3 DNA sequence: TGTGCCATCACCGAGGACAGGGATTCTGGGGCCAACGTCCTGACTTTC. Its protein product is CAITEDRDSGANVLTF.

The chain joins TRBV11-2 to TRBJ2-1; D is tentatively TRBD1 or TRBD2 (5 bases each). Per the germline V gene, CDR1 is SGHAT and CDR2 is FQNNGV. V was clipped by 4 bases and J by 9 bases, with 10 bases between them. The CDR3 sequence is 12 residues long. Here the CDR3 reads CASSWTGTEQFF. CDR3 coding DNA: TGTGCCAGCAGCTGGACGGGGACTGAGCAGTTCTTC.

The rearrangement links TRBV19 to TRBJ1-1, with D perhaps TRBD1 (5 bases). Germline assignment: CDR1 LNHDA and CDR2 SQIVND (reference sequence). Deletions cut 7 bases from V and 4 bases from J, with 10 bases between. The CDR3 covers 12 residues. CDR3 residues: CASTTGFTEAFF. In DNA form, the CDR3 reads TGTGCCAGTACAACAGGATTCACTGAAGCTTTCTTT.

This chain joins TRBV20-1 and TRBJ2-7; TRBD1 matches 9 bases. Germline V gene data show CDR1 as DFQATT and CDR2 as SNEGSKA (reference sequence). With 1 base clipped from V and 6 bases from J, the junction kept 10 bases outside the gene matches. The CDR3 runs to 15 residues. The CDR3 DNA is TGCAGTGCTAGAGGACGACAGGGGGATATCGGCGAGCAGTACTTC. Its translation: CSARGRQGDIGEQYF.

V is TRBV4-1 and J is TRBJ2-1; the match to TRBD2 covers 11 bases. Germline CDR1 is MGHRA and CDR2 is YSYEKL. The CDR3 contains 17 residues. The V and J ends lost 1 base and 5 bases, in that order; junction bases with no gene match: 7. CDR3 nucleotide sequence: TGCGCCAGCAGCCAAGGGGCCGGGACTAGCGGCAACAATGAGCAGTTCTTC. Translating gives CASSQGAGTSGNNEQFF.

Only one count was recorded for this clonotype. V and J are TRBV24-1 and TRBJ2-7, with TRBD1 as a possible D gene (6 bases). This CDR3 has 12 amino acids. Germline V gene sequence: CDR1 KGHDR, CDR2 SFDVKD. The V end was cut by 8 bases, the J end by 3 bases, with 10 bases between. CDR3: CATNRDIYEQYV. As DNA, the CDR3 is TGTGCCACCAACCGGGACATCTACGAGCAGTACGTC.

The gene calls are TRBV12-3 or TRBV12-4 and TRBJ2-6; D gene unclear. V dropped 4 bases and J dropped 4 bases, with 11 bases sitting between them. The CDR3 has 15 residues. The CDR3 reads CASSSSTLGANVLTF. CDR3 bases: TGTGCCAGCAGTTCCAGTACTCTAGGGGCCAACGTCCTGACTTTC.

V and J are TRBV12-3 or TRBV12-4 and TRBJ1-4; D remains ambiguous. The CDR3 contains 17 residues. With 3 bases removed from V and 7 bases from J, the gap between germline ends came to 21 bases. The CDR3: CASSFLIGEPPGEKLFF. As DNA, the CDR3 is TGTGCCAGCAGTTTCCTAATCGGGGAGCCCCCGGGTGAAAAACTGTTTTTT.

The chain recombines TRBV12-5 with TRBJ2-3, with 14 positions matching TRBD2. After removal of 5 bases from V and 3 bases from J, the junction contained 4 bases not matched to a gene. CDR1 LGHNT and CDR2 FRNRAP come from the germline V gene. The CDR3 length is 16 residues. CDR3 nucleotides: TGTGCTAGTGGTGGGACTAGCGGGGGTATGACAGATACGCAGTATTTT. It encodes CASGGTSGGMTDTQYF. Filled out from reference TRBV12-5 and TRBJ2-3, the complete variable domain reads DARVTQTPRHKVTEMGQEVTMRCQPILGHNTVFWYRQTMMQGLELLAYFRNRAPLDDSGMPKDRFSAEMPDATLATLKIQPSEPRDSAVYFCASGGTSGGMTDTQYFGPGTRLTVL.

This clonotype has a handful of counts. The chain joins TRBV27 to TRBJ2-7; possible D gene TRBD1, 6 bases. CDR1 and CDR2 from the germline V gene are MNHEY and SMNVEV (reference sequence). V lost 4 bases, J lost 2 bases, and 12 bases lay in between. There are 14 residues in the CDR3. The CDR3 region is CASSWGTSTYEQYF. CDR3 nucleotides: TGTGCCAGCAGTTGGGGGACATCGACCTACGAGCAGTACTTC.

This clonotype was counted between two and nine times. This chain connects TRBV9 to TRBJ2-7, with 8 bases that match TRBD2. V lost 4 bases to trimming and J lost 2 bases; unmatched junction nucleotides: 8. Germline assignment: CDR1 SGDLS and CDR2 YYNGEE. CDR3 size: 15 residues. CDR3 bases: TGTGCCAGCAGCCTCGGGGGGGGTTCGGCCTACGAGCAGTACTTC. Translated, it gives CASSLGGGSAYEQYF.

The chain has TRBV7-8 and TRBJ2-7; 7 bases line up with TRBD2. Trimming at V came to 2 bases and at J to 5 bases, leaving 9 bases not matched to a gene. The CDR3 has 15 residues. CDR1 and CDR2 from the germline V gene are SGHVS and FQNEAQ. The CDR3 spells CASSLYAGVGDEQYF. The CDR3 bases are TGTGCCAGCAGCTTATACGCGGGGGTGGGCGACGAGCAGTACTTC.

In this sample, this clonotype turned up many times. This chain connects TRBV7-9 to TRBJ2-1; 13 bases agree with TRBD2. Germline CDR1 SEHNR, CDR2 FQNEAQ (reference sequence). This CDR3 comprises 21 residues. Germline trimming cut 0 bases from V and 1 base from J; bases unmatched to any gene: 12. CDR3 region: CASSLALTSGGDQKSYNEQFF. As DNA, the CDR3 is TGTGCCAGCAGCTTAGCCTTAACTAGCGGGGGGGATCAGAAGTCCTACAATGAGCAGTTCTTC. Full variable domain (outside the CDR3, taken from reference TRBV7-9 and TRBJ2-1): DTGVSQNPRHKITKRGQNVTFRCDPISEHNRLYWYRQTLGQGPEFLTYFQNEAQLEKSRLLSDRFSAERPKGSFSTLEIQRTEQGDSAMYLCASSLALTSGGDQKSYNEQFFGPGTRLTVL.

This clonotype has ten or more counts. The rearrangement links TRBV28 to TRBJ2-4; the D gene is possibly TRBD1 (6 bases). This CDR3 has 20 residues. V was trimmed by 6 bases and J by 0 bases, leaving 27 bases between them. Germline loops: CDR1 MDHEN, CDR2 SYDVKM. The CDR3 bases are TGTGCCAGCAGATTGAGTTATGGGGACACGGAAGAGATAGCCAAAAACATTCAGTACTTC. Amino acids: CASRLSYGDTEEIAKNIQYF.